One and the same sample provided the 13 T cell receptor beta chains below, sequenced in a study of T-cell memory formation after mild COVID-19. TCRdb reprocessed the 5' RACE reads with MiXCR, giving one entry per CDR3 protein. The table has approximately 570,000 distinct CDR3 sequences, 18% seen once. Sequenced: PBMCs or a T cell subset sorted from them (not recorded which). The receptors were gathered from an adult woman who had mild COVID-19 (a few samples of this study predate the infection). Cell type and time point are not known.

The rearrangement joins TRBV12-3 or TRBV12-4 to TRBJ2-3; 8 nucleotides agree with TRBD2. Trimming removed 1 base from V and 5 bases from J; junction bases left unmatched: 2. CDR3 size: 14 residues. CDR3 DNA sequence: TGTGCCAGCAGTTTAGGCGGGGGGATAGATACGCAGTATTTT. This translates into CASSLGGGIDTQYF.

This clonotype was observed a few times. This rearrangement joins TRBV18 to TRBJ2-3; 7 bases match TRBD2. Germline values: CDR1 KGHSH, CDR2 LQKENI. J was trimmed by 2 bases and V by 6 bases; bases with no gene match: 14. This CDR3 is built from 17 residues. CDR3 amino acids: CASSHLGASGVTDTQYF. The CDR3 DNA sequence: TGTGCCAGCTCCCACCTTGGGGCTAGCGGAGTCACAGATACGCAGTATTTT.

A few counts support this clonotype. The rearrangement links TRBV20-1 to TRBJ1-5, with TRBD1 matching 8 bases. The germline V gene encodes CDR1 DFQATT and CDR2 SNEGSKA (reference sequence). V was pared by 1 base and J by 2 bases, with 1 base of the junction left unmatched. The CDR3 sequence is 14 residues long. CDR3 loop: CSARGGQGNQPQHF. CDR3 sequence (DNA): TGCAGTGCTAGAGGGGGACAGGGCAATCAGCCCCAGCATTTT.

The chain uses TRBV6-5 and TRBJ2-4, with D perhaps matching TRBD1 (6 bases). The V gene lost 6 bases and the J gene lost 6 bases, with 15 bases spanning the gap. Germline CDR1 reads MNHEY; CDR2 reads SVGAGI. The CDR3 has 14 residues. The CDR3 loop is CASRLDSLGNIQYF. CDR3 in DNA: TGTGCCAGCAGACTGGACAGTCTAGGAAACATTCAGTACTTC.

This clonotype appeared a few times. This rearrangement joins TRBV5-4 to TRBJ1-5; no clear D. Germline-derived CDR1 and CDR2 are SGHNT and YYREEE (reference sequence). Deletions cut 4 bases from V and 5 bases from J, with 16 bases between. The CDR3 runs to 15 residues. The CDR3 region is CASSPGPHQDQPQHF. The CDR3, as DNA: TGTGCCAGCAGCCCGGGCCCGCATCAGGATCAGCCCCAGCATTTT.

V gene TRBV12-3 or TRBV12-4 combines with J gene TRBJ2-3; D not certain. V lost 2 bases and J lost 0, with 9 bases in between. The CDR3 is 15 residues long. CDR3 sequence: CASSLLQPSTDTQYF. For the CDR3, the DNA is TGTGCCAGCAGTTTACTACAGCCTAGCACAGATACGCAGTATTTT.

This clonotype was seen only a few times. This chain links TRBV5-1 with TRBJ1-1; no reliable D call. This CDR3 spans 15 amino acids. Trimming removed 5 bases at V and 1 base at J, with 15 bases between. The V gene's germline CDR1 is SGHRS and CDR2 YFSETQ. CDR3 nucleotide sequence: TGCGCCAGCAGGGATATTAGAACTGCGAACACTGAAGCTTTCTTT. Its translation is CASRDIRTANTEAFF.

This clonotype was observed a handful of times. DNA for the CDR3: TGTGCCAGCAGTGAATGGGAGGTGACTCAGCCCCAGCATTTT. It is translated as CASSEWEVTQPQHF. The V gene is TRBV25-1, the J gene TRBJ1-5; D not resolved. The V and J ends lost 1 base and 6 bases respectively, with 10 bases between them. Looked up from germline, CDR1 is MGHDK and CDR2 is SYGVNS. The CDR3 consists of 14 residues.

The chain employs TRBV12-3 or TRBV12-4 and TRBJ2-4; the match to TRBD1 covers 9 bases. The CDR3 extends over 13 amino acids. Germline trimming cut 6 bases from V and 9 bases from J; bases unmatched to any gene: 6. CDR3 DNA sequence: TGTGCCAGCAGCTCCGACAGGGGGGTCATTCAGTACTTC. Translating gives CASSSDRGVIQYF.

This clonotype has more than one count but fewer than ten. This rearrangement joins TRBV5-1 to TRBJ2-5; 10 bases map to TRBD2. Germline CDR1 reads SGHRS; CDR2 reads YFSETQ. The CDR3 covers 17 residues. V lost 4 bases to trimming and J lost 5 bases; unmatched junction nucleotides: 14. The DNA of the CDR3 is TGCGCCAGCAGCACCTCCGAGCGGGGGGGGACAGAGGAGACCCAGTACTTC. It yields the protein CASSTSERGGTEETQYF.

This clonotype was seen just once. This chain connects TRBV23-1 to TRBJ2-6; D not resolved. TRBV23-1 is recorded as an ORF, its role being uncertain. CDR3 length equals 18 residues. With 10 bases removed from V and 1 base from J, the gap between germline ends came to 23 bases. The CDR3 region is CATKPGPIPRSGANVLTF. The CDR3 DNA sequence: TGCGCCACCAAACCCGGGCCTATCCCGCGGTCTGGGGCCAACGTCCTGACTTTC.

The chain uses TRBV12-3 or TRBV12-4 and TRBJ2-3, with D perhaps TRBD2 (5 bases). Trimming cost V 1 base and J 1 base, with 15 bases left between them. The CDR3 consists of 17 residues. In DNA, the CDR3 is TGTGCCAGCAGTTTAGGCGGCACCGGGATACGCACAGATACGCAGTATTTT. It codes for CASSLGGTGIRTDTQYF.

This clonotype was picked up many times. V usage is TRBV5-1 and J usage is TRBJ2-7; D remains unclear. The CDR3 extends over 12 amino acids. Germline V gives CDR1 SGHRS, CDR2 YFSETQ. Trimming took 0 bases from V and 6 from J, leaving 7 bases between them. The CDR3 reads CASSLEGSEQYF. For the CDR3, the DNA is TGCGCCAGCAGCTTGGAAGGAAGCGAGCAGTACTTC.